This T cell receptor (beta chain) was identified during a study of T cells in Graves' hyperthyroidism and ophthalmopathy. Amplification of TCR beta CDR3 regions was performed using RNA transcripts as template. First-round RT-PCR with HTBI primers amplified the TCR CDR3 region. Using its own MiXCR run on the multiplex PCR reads, TCRdb lists one record per CDR3 protein. The profile covers hundreds of thousands of distinct CDR3 sequences, with roughly 14% appearing a single time and less than 15% taken by the ten largest. This clonotype has at least ten counts. Its antigen is as yet unknown. V was pared by 2 bases and J by 1 base, with 9 bases between. The CDR3 is 15 residues long. The germline CDR1 and CDR2 sequences are SGHRS and YFSETQ. Study observations and caveats: Most thyroid clonotypes expanded above 0.001 appeared in blood too.

This chain joins TRBV5-1 and TRBJ2-2, with D unclear. Sequenced: blood. The receptor was isolated from a young man with Graves' ophthalmopathy. The CDR3 reads CASSFGGVNTGELFF. In nucleotides, the CDR3 is TGCGCCAGCAGCTTTGGTGGTGTGAACACCGGGGAGCTGTTTTTT.